These 25 T cell receptor beta chains were sequenced from one sample in a study of T cell responses to AZD1222 COVID-19 vaccine. TCRdb's table, derived via immunoSEQ multiplex PCR, lists solely in-frame clones and lacks some. The sample has 120,000 to 150,000 clones, approximately 90% seen once. The sample was peripheral blood, taken on day 0 of MenACWY control vaccination. All receptors derive from an adult in good health.

The count of this clone is one. V gene TRBV5-6 combines with J gene TRBJ1-1; TRBD1 agrees at 11 bases. The ends lost 5 bases at V and 3 bases at J; junction bases unmatched: 15. There are 18 residues in the CDR3. Germline CDR1 and CDR2: SGHDT and YYEEEE. The CDR3 sequence is CASRLRRTGGGKDTEAFF. The CDR3 DNA follows: TGTGCCAGCAGGTTAAGAAGGACAGGGGGCGGGAAAGACACTGAAGCTTTCTTT.

The chain joins TRBV6-5 to TRBJ1-1; D is ambiguous. This CDR3 is built from 14 residues. The germline CDR1 and CDR2 sequences are MNHEY and SVGAGI. Trimming removed 6 bases at V and 1 base at J, with 12 bases between. The CDR3 is CASRRDTTNTEAFF. For the CDR3, the DNA is TGTGCCAGCAGAAGAGACACAACGAACACTGAAGCTTTCTTT.

The J gene is TRBJ2-7, the V gene TRBV6-5; D unresolved. Germline V CDR1 and CDR2: MNHEY, SVGAGI. Trimming left V 6 bases short and J 5 bases short, with 8 bases between. The CDR3 extends over 11 amino acids. The CDR3 DNA reads as TGTGCCAGCAGCACGTGGGACGAGCAGTACTTC. Amino acids: CASSTWDEQYF.

This clone has only one observation. The rearrangement joins TRBV18 to TRBJ1-2; no reliable D call. Looked up from germline, CDR1 is KGHSH and CDR2 is LQKENI. The V end was cut by 2 bases, the J end by 4 bases, with 8 bases between. CDR3 length equals 13 residues. The CDR3 region has the DNA TGTGCCAGCTCACCAACAGAGCTCTATGGCTACACCTTC. Protein sequence: CASSPTELYGYTF.

This chain connects TRBV5-1 to TRBJ2-1; 12 nucleotides line up with TRBD2. Losses at the gene ends were 5 bases for V and 7 bases for J; bases not matched to a gene: 13. CDR3 length: 17 amino acids. Germline V gene sequence: CDR1 SGHRS, CDR2 YFSETQ. The CDR3 DNA reads as TGCGCCAGCAGTTATACTGGGACTAGCGGGCTTCGGAATGAGCAGTTCTTC. This encodes CASSYTGTSGLRNEQFF.

The count of this clone is one. V usage is TRBV9 and J usage is TRBJ2-7, with 10 positions matching TRBD1. V shed 3 bases, J shed 6 bases, and the junction held 6 bases outside the gene matches. CDR3 size: 14 residues. The germline V gene has CDR1 SGDLS and CDR2 YYNGEE. DNA for the CDR3: TGTGCCAGCAGCGCCCGGGACAGGGGACCCGAGCAGTACTTC. Its protein product is CASSARDRGPEQYF.

The DNA for the CDR3 is TGTGCCAGTAGTATAGTGGGACATCTTCGAGAGCCCCAGCATTTT. This sequence encodes CASSIVGHLREPQHF. V gene TRBV19 combines with J gene TRBJ1-5; perhaps TRBD1 as D (6 bases). The CDR3 is 15 residues long. In germline, CDR1 is LNHDA, CDR2 SQIVND (reference sequence). The V end was cut by 1 base, the J end by 8 bases, with 15 bases between.

The chain employs TRBV24-1 and TRBJ2-3; no reliable D call. Per the germline V gene, CDR1 is KGHDR and CDR2 is SFDVKD. The CDR3 is made up of 12 amino acids. The V and J ends lost 6 bases and 11 bases respectively, with 14 bases between them. The chain's CDR3 is CATSRSESKQYF. For the CDR3, the DNA is TGTGCCACCAGTCGATCGGAGTCGAAGCAGTATTTT.

J is TRBJ2-1 and V is TRBV13, with D possibly being TRBD1 or TRBD2 (6 bases each). Looked up from germline, CDR1 is PRHDT and CDR2 is FYEKMQ (reference sequence). Trimming shortened V by 5 bases and J by 4 bases, and 15 bases separated the two germline ends. The CDR3 has 15 residues. Here the CDR3 DNA reads TGTGCCAGCAGCGGAAGGAGGGGGTTTTACAATGAGCAGTTCTTC. Translated, it gives CASSGRRGFYNEQFF.

The chain combines TRBV28 with TRBJ1-6; TRBD1 aligns across 11 bases. The CDR3 consists of 20 residues. The trim removed 3 bases at V and 6 bases at J, leaving 16 bases unmatched. From germline, CDR1 is MDHEN and CDR2 SYDVKM. In nucleotides, the CDR3 is TGTGCCAGCAGTTTGAGTGTGGGACAGGGGGGTTCTAGGCGTAATTCACCCCTCCACTTT. This translates into CASSLSVGQGGSRRNSPLHF.

The sample holds a few counts of this clone. J is TRBJ1-5 and V is TRBV27; no clear D. Trimming took off 3 bases at V and 1 base at J, with 10 bases between the two ends. CDR3 length equals 15 residues. The V gene's germline CDR1 is MNHEY and CDR2 SMNVEV (reference sequence). CDR3 amino acids: CASSFGGRSNQPQHF. CDR3 nucleotides: TGTGCCAGCAGTTTCGGAGGTAGGAGCAATCAGCCCCAGCATTTT.

This clone was observed a single time. The V call is TRBV7-2, the J call TRBJ2-7; D may correspond to TRBD1 or TRBD2 (6 bases each). CDR1 is SGHTA and CDR2 is FQGNSA in the germline V gene. The V gene lost 5 bases and the J gene lost 4 bases, with 18 bases spanning the gap. The CDR3 loop spans 15 amino acids. The CDR3 DNA follows: TGTGCCAGCAGCAACACCCCGGGGGCATGGTACGAGCAGTACTTC. Residues: CASSNTPGAWYEQYF. The variable domain in full, completed from reference TRBV7-2 and TRBJ2-7, reads GAGVSQSPSNKVTEKGKDVELRCDPISGHTALYWYRQSLGQGLEFLIYFQGNSAPDKSGLPSDRFSAERTGGSVSTLTIQRTQQEDSAVYLCASSNTPGAWYEQYFGPGTRLTVT.

The chain joins TRBV6-1 to TRBJ2-2, with D hard to call. CDR1 and CDR2 (germline): MNHNS, SASEGT. V lost 2 bases and J 9 bases, leaving 10 bases between the germline ends. The CDR3 covers 13 residues. The CDR3 bases are TGTGCCAGCAGTGAACTCGGGTACCGGGAGCTGTTTTTT. This translates into CASSELGYRELFF.

As concerns this clone: An end of the junction differs from the germline gene, which may be a read error. V usage is TRBV7-7 and J usage is TRBJ1-3, with D possibly matching TRBD1 (6 bases). The CDR3 is 15 amino acids. The germline gives CDR1 SSHAT, CDR2 FNYEAQ (reference sequence). The CDR3 DNA sequence: TGTGCTAGCAGCTTAGGCACAGGGACTGGAAACACCATATATTTT. As protein: CASSLGTGTGNTIYF.

This clone occurred a few times. The genes are TRBV7-9 and TRBJ1-1; D remains unclear. Trimming shortened V by 5 bases and J by 7 bases, and 14 bases separated the two germline ends. The germline gives CDR1 SEHNR, CDR2 FQNEAQ (reference sequence). This CDR3 comprises 13 residues. The CDR3 spells CASSTKGPIEAFF. In DNA form, the CDR3 reads TGTGCCAGCAGCACCAAGGGCCCCATTGAAGCTTTCTTT.

This rearrangement joins TRBV27 to TRBJ1-5; D is ambiguous. The V gene lost 3 bases and the J gene lost 6 bases, with 12 bases spanning the gap. CDR1 and CDR2 (germline): MNHEY, SMNVEV (reference sequence). The CDR3 sequence is 14 residues long. CDR3 sequence reads: CASSFAISSQPQHF. The CDR3 bases are TGTGCCAGCAGTTTTGCTATTTCTTCTCAGCCCCAGCATTTT.

This clone was seen once. V and J are TRBV3-1 (or the pseudogene TRBV3-2) and TRBJ1-1; 8 nucleotides agree with TRBD1. With 4 bases clipped from V and 9 bases from J, the junction kept 7 bases outside the gene matches. Germline V CDR1 and CDR2: LGHDT, YNNKEL (reference sequence). This CDR3 is 13 amino acids long. The CDR3 loop is CASSRPQGAKAFF. The CDR3 region has the DNA TGTGCCAGCAGCCGCCCCCAGGGGGCTAAAGCTTTCTTT.

The genes are TRBV19 and TRBJ1-4; D may be TRBD1 (5 bases). This CDR3 region has 15 residues. V dropped 5 bases and J dropped 8 bases, with 18 bases sitting between them. Germline V gene data show CDR1 as LNHDA and CDR2 as SQIVND (reference sequence). The CDR3 is CASSSRDFGGEKLFF. CDR3 bases: TGTGCCAGTAGTTCCCGGGACTTCGGCGGGGAAAAACTGTTTTTT.

The chain uses TRBV5-6 and TRBJ1-6; 8 positions match TRBD1. J lost 7 bases, V lost 4 bases, and 16 bases had no gene match. Germline CDR1 reads SGHDT; CDR2 reads YYEEEE. This CDR3 comprises 18 residues. The CDR3 is CASSHKLRTGSRNSPLHF. For the CDR3, the DNA is TGTGCCAGCAGCCACAAACTTAGGACAGGGAGCAGGAATTCACCCCTCCACTTT.

J is TRBJ2-1 and V is TRBV5-1; a possible D gene is TRBD1 (5 bases). There are 14 residues in the CDR3. The germline V gene has CDR1 SGHRS and CDR2 YFSETQ. Trimming removed 3 bases at V and 2 bases at J, with 9 bases between. The CDR3 loop reads CASSSDSTYNEQFF. CDR3 sequence (DNA): TGCGCCAGCAGCTCCGACAGTACCTACAATGAGCAGTTCTTC.

As for this clone: This CDR3 is also generated by other DNA sequences in the sample. The chain joins TRBV19 to TRBJ1-1; D is unresolved. This CDR3 is built from 12 residues. Per the germline V gene, CDR1 is LNHDA and CDR2 is SQIVND (reference sequence). With 3 bases removed from V and 2 bases from J, the gap between germline ends came to 4 bases. CDR3 in DNA: TGTGCCAGTAGTATCGGCAACACTGAAGCTTTCTTT. As protein: CASSIGNTEAFF.

The chain uses TRBV28 and TRBJ2-7; D is perhaps TRBD1 or TRBD2 (5 bases each). The germline V and J ends were trimmed by 6 bases and 6 bases, with 15 bases remaining between them. Germline V CDR1 and CDR2: MDHEN, SYDVKM. This CDR3 is built from 13 residues. The CDR3 is CASSLGTAAEQYF. CDR3 nucleotide sequence: TGTGCCAGCAGCCTTGGGACCGCCGCCGAGCAGTACTTC.

A single count supports this clone. The J gene is TRBJ1-3, the V gene TRBV30; D gene ambiguous. Trimming pared 0 bases from V and 0 bases from J, leaving 9 bases between. The CDR3 covers 15 residues. The germline V gene has CDR1 GTSNPN and CDR2 SVGIG (reference sequence). In nucleotides, the CDR3 is TGTGCCTGGAGTGTTTTACACCTCTCTGGAAACACCATATATTTT. It specifies CAWSVLHLSGNTIYF.

In its sample, this clone was seen once. The J gene is TRBJ1-1, the V gene TRBV6-5; TRBD1 agrees at 7 bases. The CDR3 contains 14 residues. V dropped 5 bases and J dropped 3; count of bases not matched to a gene: 6. CDR1 and CDR2 (germline): MNHEY, SVGAGI. The CDR3 coding sequence is TGTGCCAGCAGTCCCGCAGGGGGATACACTGAAGCTTTCTTT. Protein sequence: CASSPAGGYTEAFF.

The chain couples TRBV2 to TRBJ2-7, with 12 bases fitting TRBD1. CDR1 is SNHLY, CDR2 FYNNEI, per germline. The V and J ends lost 4 bases and 6 bases, in that order; junction bases with no gene match: 7. The length of the CDR3 is 15 residues. Written as DNA, the CDR3 is TGTGCCAGCAGTGCCTGGGACAGGGGGCGCGGCGAGCAGTACTTC. Translating it yields CASSAWDRGRGEQYF.